Listed here are 10 T cell receptor beta chains from one sample, sequenced in a study of shared clonotypes between healthy human individuals. Naive-designated CD8 cells lacked CD45RO, were positively enriched for CCR7, and omitted terminally differentiated effector memory CD45RA+ cells. The protocol was immunoSEQ multiplex PCR, while the TCRdb copy is restricted to in-frame clones and leaves out a portion. The sample comprises more than 2 million clones, 90% to 95% of which are singletons, and more than 1.5% rests with the top ten. The material sequenced was naive CD8+ T cells from PBMCs. The source of these receptors is a man younger than 30 in good health. Some clones in this sample may be carry-over from other donors' samples.

This clone came up a few times. V is TRBV19 and J is TRBJ1-5; TRBD1 is a possible D gene (6 bases). In germline, CDR1 is LNHDA, CDR2 SQIVND (reference sequence). The V end lost 4 bases, the J end lost 0 bases, and 13 bases lay between the germline ends. The CDR3 is made up of 16 amino acids. CDR3 DNA sequence: TGTGCCAGTAGTACCCCCCGACAGGCTAGCAATCAGCCCCAGCATTTT. Its protein product is CASSTPRQASNQPQHF.

The chain uses TRBV27 and TRBJ1-4; 8 bases agree with TRBD1. Trimming at V came to 2 bases and at J to 5 bases, leaving 4 bases not matched to a gene. This CDR3 has 15 amino acids. CDR1 is MNHEY and CDR2 is SMNVEV in the germline V gene (reference sequence). The CDR3 region has the DNA TGTGCCAGCAGTTTAGCCAGGGGGCTAAATGAAAAACTGTTTTTT. This gives the protein CASSLARGLNEKLFF.

This clone showed up just once. The rearrangement joins TRBV27 to TRBJ1-5, with 9 bases fitting TRBD1. The CDR3 has 14 residues. CDR1 is MNHEY and CDR2 is SMNVEV in the germline V gene (reference sequence). The V segment lost 5 bases and the J segment 7 bases; nucleotides outside the gene matches: 6. The CDR3 protein is CASSHGQGLQPQHF. In DNA, the CDR3 is TGTGCCAGCAGTCACGGACAGGGGTTACAGCCCCAGCATTTT.

This clone came up a few times. At the DNA level, this CDR3 is encoded by other sequences in the same sample as well. The V gene is TRBV7-2, the J gene TRBJ2-7, with D perhaps matching TRBD1 or TRBD2 (5 bases each). The CDR3 length is 13 residues. The germline V and J ends were trimmed by 5 bases and 0 bases, with 8 bases remaining between them. Germline CDR1 and CDR2: SGHTA and FQGNSA. The CDR3 sequence: CASSPGTSYEQYF. CDR3 nucleotide sequence: TGTGCCAGCAGCCCCGGGACCTCCTACGAGCAGTACTTC.

V usage is TRBV7-2 and J usage is TRBJ2-2; possibly TRBD1 or TRBD2 for D (5 bases each). The V gene's germline CDR1 is SGHTA and CDR2 FQGNSA. The CDR3 runs to 17 residues. The V end was cut by 1 base, the J end by 0 bases, with 12 bases between. CDR3: CASSLETRGPNTGELFF. CDR3 nucleotides: TGTGCCAGCAGCTTAGAGACTCGGGGACCGAACACCGGGGAGCTGTTTTTT.

The V call is TRBV28, the J call TRBJ2-3; possible D gene TRBD1, 6 bases. Germline loops: CDR1 MDHEN, CDR2 SYDVKM. The CDR3 consists of 15 residues. Trimming took off 7 bases at V and 1 base at J, with 15 bases between the two ends. The CDR3 sequence is CASTELHRGTDTQYF. CDR3 coding DNA: TGTGCCAGCACCGAGCTCCACAGGGGCACAGATACGCAGTATTTT. The variable domain in full, with the rest retrieved from reference TRBV28 and TRBJ2-3, is DVKVTQSSRYLVKRTGEKVFLECVQDMDHENMFWYRQDPGLGLRLIYFSYDVKMKEKGDIPEGYSVSREKKERFSLILESASTNQTSMYLCASTELHRGTDTQYFGPGTRLTVL.

The V gene is TRBV11-2, the J gene TRBJ2-1, with D perhaps TRBD2 (6 bases). The CDR3 runs 15 residues. V was pared by 5 bases and J by 7 bases, with 18 bases between. Per the germline V gene, CDR1 is SGHAT and CDR2 is FQNNGV. The CDR3 sequence is CASSVGSGVTNEQFF. Here the CDR3 DNA reads TGTGCCAGCAGCGTCGGGAGTGGGGTTACAAATGAGCAGTTCTTC.

V is TRBV4-3 and J is TRBJ2-1, with 8 positions matching TRBD2. The junction had 9 bases not matched to a gene; V was cut back by 1 base and J by 7 bases. This CDR3 comprises 16 residues. Germline V gene sequence: CDR1 LGHNA, CDR2 YSLEER. This CDR3 is CASSQGAAGAGNEQFF. CDR3 nucleotides: TGCGCCAGCAGCCAAGGGGCAGCGGGAGCGGGGAATGAGCAGTTCTTC.

The rearrangement joins TRBV10-3 to TRBJ2-5; the D gene is possibly TRBD2 (6 bases). With the DNA end fitting TRBJ2-7 better, the J assignment may be wrong. The CDR3 covers 13 residues. The germline V gene encodes CDR1 ENHRY and CDR2 SYGVKD. The CDR3 spells CAISDLRDFEQYF. CDR3 coding DNA: TGTGCCATCAGTGACCTTAGGGACTTCGAGCAGTACTTC.

V is TRBV7-6 and J is TRBJ1-5; TRBD1 might be the D (5 bases). The germline V and J ends were trimmed by 6 bases and 0 bases, with 18 bases remaining between them. CDR1 is SGHVS, CDR2 FNYEAQ, per germline. The CDR3 runs 17 residues. CDR3 sequence reads: CASSLSVGDYSNQPQHF. The CDR3 nucleotides are TGTGCCAGCAGTCTCTCAGTAGGGGATTATAGCAATCAGCCCCAGCATTTT.